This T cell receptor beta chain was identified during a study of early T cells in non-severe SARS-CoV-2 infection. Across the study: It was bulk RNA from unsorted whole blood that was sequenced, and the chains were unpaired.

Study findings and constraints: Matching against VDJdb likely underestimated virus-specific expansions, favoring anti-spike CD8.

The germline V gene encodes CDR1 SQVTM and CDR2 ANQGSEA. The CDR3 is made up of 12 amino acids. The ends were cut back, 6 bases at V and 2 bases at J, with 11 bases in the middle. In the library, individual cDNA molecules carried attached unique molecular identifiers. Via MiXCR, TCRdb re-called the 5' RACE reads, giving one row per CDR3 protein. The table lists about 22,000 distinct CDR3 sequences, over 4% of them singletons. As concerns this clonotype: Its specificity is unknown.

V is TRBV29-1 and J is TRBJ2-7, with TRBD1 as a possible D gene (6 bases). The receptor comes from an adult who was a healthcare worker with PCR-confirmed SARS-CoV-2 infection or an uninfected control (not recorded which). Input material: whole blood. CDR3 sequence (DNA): TGCAGCGTGGGACACGTCCCCTACGAGCAGTACTTC. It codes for CSVGHVPYEQYF.